This T cell receptor (beta chain) was sequenced in a study of CD8 T cells in Susac syndrome. The RNA input was roughly 0.5 to 1 ug, and it was reverse transcribed with random hexamers. TCRdb reprocessed the immunoSEQ multiplex PCR reads via MiXCR and lists one record per CDR3 protein. The sample shows around 81,000 distinct CDR3 sequences, 90% to 95% of them seen only once. Germline CDR1 reads MNHEY; CDR2 reads SVGAGI. Between the trimmed V and J ends, which lost 7 bases and 4 bases, there was a span of 5 bases. The CDR3 length is 11 residues. The sequence derives from a human donor with Susac syndrome. Sequenced sample: CD8+ T cells from PBMCs. The J gene is TRBJ2-1, the V gene TRBV6-5, with no clear D. As DNA, the CDR3 is TGTGCCAGCACAGGTTACAATGAGCAGTTCTTC. Amino acid sequence: CASTGYNEQFF.